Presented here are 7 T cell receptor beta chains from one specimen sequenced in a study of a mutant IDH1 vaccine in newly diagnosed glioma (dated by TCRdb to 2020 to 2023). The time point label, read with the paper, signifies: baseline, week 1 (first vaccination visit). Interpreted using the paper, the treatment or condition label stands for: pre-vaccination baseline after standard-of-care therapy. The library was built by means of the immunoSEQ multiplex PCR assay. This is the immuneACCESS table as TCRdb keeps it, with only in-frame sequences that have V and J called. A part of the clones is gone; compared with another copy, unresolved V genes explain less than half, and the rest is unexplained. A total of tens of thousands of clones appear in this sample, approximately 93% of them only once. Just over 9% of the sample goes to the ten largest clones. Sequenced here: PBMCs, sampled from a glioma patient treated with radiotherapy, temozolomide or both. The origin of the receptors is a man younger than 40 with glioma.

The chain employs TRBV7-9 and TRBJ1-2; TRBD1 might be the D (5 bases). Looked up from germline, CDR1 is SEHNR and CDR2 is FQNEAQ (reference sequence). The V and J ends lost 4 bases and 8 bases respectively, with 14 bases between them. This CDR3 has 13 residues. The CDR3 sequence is CASSSGTTGGYTF. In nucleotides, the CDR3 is TGTGCCAGCAGCTCCGGGACCACGGGGGGCTACACCTTC.

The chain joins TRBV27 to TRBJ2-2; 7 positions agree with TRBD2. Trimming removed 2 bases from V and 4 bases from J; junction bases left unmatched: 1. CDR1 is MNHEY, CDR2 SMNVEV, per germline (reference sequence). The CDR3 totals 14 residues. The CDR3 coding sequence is TGTGCCAGCAGTTTACGCGGGGGCACCGGGGAGCTGTTTTTT. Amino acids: CASSLRGGTGELFF.

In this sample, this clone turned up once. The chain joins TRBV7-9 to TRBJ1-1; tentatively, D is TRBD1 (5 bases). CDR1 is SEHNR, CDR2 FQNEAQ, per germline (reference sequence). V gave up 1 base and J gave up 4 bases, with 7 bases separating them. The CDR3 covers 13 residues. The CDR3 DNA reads TGTGCCAGCAGCTTAGGGGGGAGCACTGAAGCTTTCTTT. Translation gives CASSLGGSTEAFF.

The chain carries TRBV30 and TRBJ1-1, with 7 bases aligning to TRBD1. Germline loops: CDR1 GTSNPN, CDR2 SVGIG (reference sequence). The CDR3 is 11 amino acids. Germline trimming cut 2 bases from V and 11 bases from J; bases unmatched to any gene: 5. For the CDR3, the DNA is TGTGCCTGGAGTCCCGGGACAGACGCTTTCTTT. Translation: CAWSPGTDAFF.

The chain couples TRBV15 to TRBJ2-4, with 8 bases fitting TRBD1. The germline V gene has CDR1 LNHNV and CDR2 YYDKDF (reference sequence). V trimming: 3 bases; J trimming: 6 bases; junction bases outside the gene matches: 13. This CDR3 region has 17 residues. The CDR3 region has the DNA TGTGCCACCAGCAGTACAGGGGGATGGATTAGTAGAAACATTCAGTACTTC. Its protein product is CATSSTGGWISRNIQYF.

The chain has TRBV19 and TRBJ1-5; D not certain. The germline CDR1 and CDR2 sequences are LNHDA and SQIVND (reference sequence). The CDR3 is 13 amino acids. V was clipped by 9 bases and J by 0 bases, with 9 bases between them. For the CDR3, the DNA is TGTGCCAGCCAACAAAATAGCAATCAGCCCCAGCATTTT. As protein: CASQQNSNQPQHF.

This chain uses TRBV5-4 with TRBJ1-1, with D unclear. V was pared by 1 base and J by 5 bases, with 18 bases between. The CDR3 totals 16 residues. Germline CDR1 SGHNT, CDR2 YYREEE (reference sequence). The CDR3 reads CASSLPGRSRETEAFF. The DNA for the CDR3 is TGTGCCAGCAGCTTGCCCGGCAGGAGTAGGGAAACTGAAGCTTTCTTT. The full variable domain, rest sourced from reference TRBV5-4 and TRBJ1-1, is ETGVTQSPTHLIKTRGQQVTLRCSSQSGHNTVSWYQQALGQGPQFIFQYYREEENGRGNFPPRFSGLQFPNYSSELNVNALELDDSALYLCASSLPGRSRETEAFFGQGTRLTVV.